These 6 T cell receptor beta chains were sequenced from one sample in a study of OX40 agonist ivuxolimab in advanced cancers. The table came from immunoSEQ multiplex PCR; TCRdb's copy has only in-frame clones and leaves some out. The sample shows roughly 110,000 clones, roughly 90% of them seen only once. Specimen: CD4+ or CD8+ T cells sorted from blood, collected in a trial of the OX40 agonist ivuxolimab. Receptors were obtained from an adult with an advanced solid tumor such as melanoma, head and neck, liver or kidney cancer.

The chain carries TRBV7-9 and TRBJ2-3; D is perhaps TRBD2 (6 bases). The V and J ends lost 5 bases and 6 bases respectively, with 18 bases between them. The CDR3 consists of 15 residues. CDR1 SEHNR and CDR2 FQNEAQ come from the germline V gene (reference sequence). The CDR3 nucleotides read TGTGCCAGCAGCAAGGAGGGGAGGCACGGGGATACGCAGTATTTT. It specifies CASSKEGRHGDTQYF.

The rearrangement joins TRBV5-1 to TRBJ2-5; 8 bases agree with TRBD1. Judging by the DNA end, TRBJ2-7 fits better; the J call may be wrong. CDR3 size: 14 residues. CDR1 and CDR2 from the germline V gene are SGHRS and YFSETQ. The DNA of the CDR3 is TGCGCCAGCAGCTTCGGACAGGGAACCTACGAGCAGTACTTC. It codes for CASSFGQGTYEQYF.

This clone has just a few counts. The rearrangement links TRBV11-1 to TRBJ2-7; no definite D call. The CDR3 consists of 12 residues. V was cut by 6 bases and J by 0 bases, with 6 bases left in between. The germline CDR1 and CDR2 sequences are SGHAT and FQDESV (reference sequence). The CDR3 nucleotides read TGTGCCAGCAGTATGCCCTCCTACGAGCAGTACTTC. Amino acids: CASSMPSYEQYF.

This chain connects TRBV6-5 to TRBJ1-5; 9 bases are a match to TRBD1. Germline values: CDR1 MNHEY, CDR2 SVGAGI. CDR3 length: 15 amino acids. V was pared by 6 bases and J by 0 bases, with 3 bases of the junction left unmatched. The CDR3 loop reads CASRRQGDSNQPQHF. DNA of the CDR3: TGTGCCAGCAGACGACAGGGGGATAGCAATCAGCCCCAGCATTTT.

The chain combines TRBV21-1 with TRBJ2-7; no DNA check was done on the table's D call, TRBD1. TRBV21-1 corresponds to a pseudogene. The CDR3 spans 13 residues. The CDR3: CASLDRGRYEQYF. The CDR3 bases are TGTGCCAGCCTAGACAGGGGCCGGTACGAGCAGTACTTC.

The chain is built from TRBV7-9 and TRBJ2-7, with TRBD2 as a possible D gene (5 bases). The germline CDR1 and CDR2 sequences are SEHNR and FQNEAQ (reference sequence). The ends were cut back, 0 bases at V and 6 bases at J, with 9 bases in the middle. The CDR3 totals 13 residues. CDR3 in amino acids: CASSLAEGSEQYF. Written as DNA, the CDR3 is TGTGCCAGCAGCTTAGCTGAGGGTAGCGAGCAGTACTTC.